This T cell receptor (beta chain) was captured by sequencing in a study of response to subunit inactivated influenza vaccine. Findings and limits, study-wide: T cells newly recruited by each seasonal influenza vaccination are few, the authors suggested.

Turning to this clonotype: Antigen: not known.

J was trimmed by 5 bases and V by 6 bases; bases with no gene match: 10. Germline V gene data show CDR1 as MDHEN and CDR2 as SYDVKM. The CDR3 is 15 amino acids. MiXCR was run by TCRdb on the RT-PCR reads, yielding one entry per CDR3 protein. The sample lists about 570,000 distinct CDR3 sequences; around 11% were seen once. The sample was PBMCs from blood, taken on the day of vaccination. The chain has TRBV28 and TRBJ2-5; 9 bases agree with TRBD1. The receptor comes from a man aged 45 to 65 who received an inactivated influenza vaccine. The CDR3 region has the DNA TGTGCCAGCAGGCCCGGGACAGGGTTTCTCGAGACCCAGTACTTC. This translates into CASRPGTGFLETQYF. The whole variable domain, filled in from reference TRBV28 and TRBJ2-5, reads DVKVTQSSRYLVKRTGEKVFLECVQDMDHENMFWYRQDPGLGLRLIYFSYDVKMKEKGDIPEGYSVSREKKERFSLILESASTNQTSMYLCASRPGTGFLETQYFGPGTRLLVL.